One sample yielded the 32 T cell receptor beta chains listed below, sequenced in a study of control samples from healthy donors and cancer patients. The assay was immunoSEQ multiplex PCR, and TCRdb's table has in-frame clones only and misses some. The sample includes about 55,000 clones, around 97% of them seen just once. Sequencing was performed on blood. These TCRs come from a woman in her thirties in good health.

This chain connects TRBV6-6 to TRBJ2-7, with 11 bases aligning to TRBD2. Germline-derived CDR1 and CDR2 are MNHNY and SVGAGI (reference sequence). The CDR3 spans 12 residues. J lost 3 bases, V lost 8 bases, and 0 bases had no gene match. CDR3 protein: CASGTSGYEQYF. The CDR3 DNA reads as TGTGCCAGCGGGACTAGCGGCTACGAGCAGTACTTC.

In its sample, this clone was seen once. The V and J genes are TRBV9 and TRBJ2-7; perhaps TRBD1 as D (5 bases). This CDR3 is 14 amino acids long. Germline V CDR1 and CDR2: SGDLS, YYNGEE. Trimming shortened V by 0 bases and J by 3 bases, and 10 bases separated the two germline ends. CDR3 in amino acids: CASSVADTNYEQYF. Written as DNA, the CDR3 is TGTGCCAGCAGCGTAGCGGACACCAACTACGAGCAGTACTTC.

With regard to this clone: Distinct nucleotide sequences in the sample also encode this CDR3. V gene TRBV5-1 combines with J gene TRBJ1-5; no reliable D call. Germline assignment: CDR1 SGHRS and CDR2 YFSETQ. The ends were cut back, 0 bases at V and 7 bases at J, with 8 bases in the middle. This CDR3 has 13 residues. The CDR3 DNA reads TGCGCCAGCAGCTTGGAGGGAGGGCAGCCCCAGCATTTT. This translates into CASSLEGGQPQHF.

The chain recombines TRBV11-2 with TRBJ2-3, with 11 bases aligning to TRBD2. With V trimmed by 6 bases and J by 2 bases, 4 bases remained unmatched. The CDR3 spans 15 residues. Looked up from germline, CDR1 is SGHAT and CDR2 is FQNNGV. The CDR3 here is CASRPSGRNTDTQYF. CDR3 bases: TGTGCCAGCAGGCCTAGCGGGAGGAACACAGATACGCAGTATTTT.

V usage is TRBV30 and J usage is TRBJ2-7; D might be TRBD1 (5 bases). The CDR3 contains 14 residues. Trimming left V 3 bases short and J 3 bases short, with 15 bases between. Per the germline V gene, CDR1 is GTSNPN and CDR2 is SVGIG (reference sequence). CDR3 loop: CAWRSQGRDYEQYF. CDR3 nucleotides: TGTGCCTGGAGGAGCCAAGGCAGGGACTACGAGCAGTACTTC.

J is TRBJ1-5 and V is TRBV29-1, with 7 bases fitting TRBD1. There are 12 residues in the CDR3. V lost 6 bases to trimming and J lost 9 bases; unmatched junction nucleotides: 8. In germline, CDR1 is SQVTM, CDR2 ANQGSEA. The CDR3 protein is CSVRQGGGPQHF. The DNA of the CDR3 is TGCAGCGTGAGGCAGGGGGGAGGGCCCCAGCATTTT.

V usage is TRBV13 and J usage is TRBJ1-4; 7 bases fit TRBD1. Germline V gene sequence: CDR1 PRHDT, CDR2 FYEKMQ (reference sequence). This CDR3 is built from 16 residues. J gave up 6 bases and V 4 bases, and 11 bases lay outside the gene matches. The DNA of the CDR3 is TGTGCCAGCAGCTCCCAGGGGGAGGATGGTCATGAAAAACTGTTTTTT. This sequence encodes CASSSQGEDGHEKLFF. Complete variable domain (other parts from reference TRBV13 and TRBJ1-4): AAGVIQSPRHLIKEKRETATLKCYPIPRHDTVYWYQQGPGQDPQFLISFYEKMQSDKGSIPDRFSAQQFSDYHSELNMSSLELGDSALYFCASSSQGEDGHEKLFFGSGTQLSVL.

The chain recombines TRBV5-1 with TRBJ2-7; 8 positions agree with TRBD1. Germline loops: CDR1 SGHRS, CDR2 YFSETQ. This CDR3 spans 15 amino acids. The V segment lost 4 bases and the J segment 4 bases; nucleotides outside the gene matches: 10. CDR3 sequence reads: CASSPGGGQGYEQYF. DNA of the CDR3: TGCGCCAGCAGCCCCGGCGGTGGACAGGGTTACGAGCAGTACTTC.

This chain uses TRBV29-1 with TRBJ2-7, with unresolved D. Looked up from germline, CDR1 is SQVTM and CDR2 is ANQGSEA. V lost 4 bases, J lost 5 bases, and 12 bases lay in between. The CDR3 extends over 12 amino acids. The chain's CDR3 is CSVGHFAHEQYF. CDR3 sequence (DNA): TGCAGCGTTGGACATTTCGCCCACGAGCAGTACTTC.

This chain connects TRBV28 to TRBJ1-2; D gene unclear. V was clipped by 3 bases and J by 0 bases, with 5 bases between them. Per germline, CDR1 MDHEN and CDR2 SYDVKM. The CDR3 length is 13 residues. The CDR3 bases are TGTGCCAGCAGTTTGCAGTCTAACTATGGCTACACCTTC. Translation: CASSLQSNYGYTF.

CDR3 nucleotide sequence: TGTGCCAGCGGACCGGGATCCACCTACGAGCAGTACTTC. This translates into CASGPGSTYEQYF. The chain combines TRBV10-3 with TRBJ2-7; the D gene is possibly TRBD2 (5 bases). V was trimmed by 10 bases and J by 2 bases, leaving 15 bases between them. The CDR3 spans 13 residues. CDR1 and CDR2 (germline): ENHRY, SYGVKD.

The genes are TRBV7-2 and TRBJ2-5; 9 nucleotides align to TRBD1. Germline V lookup: CDR1 SGHTA, CDR2 FQGNSA. This CDR3 has 15 amino acids. Germline trimming cut 5 bases from V and 5 bases from J; bases unmatched to any gene: 9. The CDR3 sequence: CASSPGGTGKETQYF. The CDR3 DNA reads as TGTGCCAGCAGCCCCGGGGGGACAGGGAAGGAGACCCAGTACTTC.

This chain's CDR3 is CATSVGSAYNEQFF. The CDR3 DNA is TGTGCCACCAGTGTGGGTAGCGCCTACAATGAGCAGTTCTTC. The J gene is TRBJ2-1, the V gene TRBV24-1; possible D gene TRBD2, 5 bases. V lost 5 bases, J lost 2 bases, and 9 bases lay in between. CDR3 size: 14 residues. Germline loops: CDR1 KGHDR, CDR2 SFDVKD.

The chain uses TRBV28 and TRBJ2-1; D gene ambiguous. Germline CDR1 reads MDHEN; CDR2 reads SYDVKM. The CDR3 extends over 12 amino acids. V was shortened by 4 bases and J by 7 bases, with 8 bases between the two germline ends. The CDR3 DNA reads as TGTGCCAGCAGTTGGATGGGGAATGAGCAGTTCTTC. This translates into CASSWMGNEQFF. Supplemented by reference TRBV28 and TRBJ2-1, the full variable domain reads DVKVTQSSRYLVKRTGEKVFLECVQDMDHENMFWYRQDPGLGLRLIYFSYDVKMKEKGDIPEGYSVSREKKERFSLILESASTNQTSMYLCASSWMGNEQFFGPGTRLTVL.

The V gene is TRBV27, the J gene TRBJ2-3; D is unresolved. The CDR3 contains 14 residues. CDR1 and CDR2 (germline): MNHEY, SMNVEV (reference sequence). V gave up 2 bases and J gave up 2 bases, with 8 bases separating them. The DNA of the CDR3 is TGTGCCAGCAGTTTACGGTATCACACAGATACGCAGTATTTT. It codes for CASSLRYHTDTQYF.

The J gene is TRBJ2-5, the V gene TRBV10-3; D is perhaps TRBD2 (5 bases). V lost 7 bases and J 2 bases, leaving 11 bases between the germline ends. The germline V gene encodes CDR1 ENHRY and CDR2 SYGVKD. This CDR3 spans 13 amino acids. Here the CDR3 reads CAITPDLQETQYF. Here the CDR3 DNA reads TGTGCCATCACGCCGGACTTACAAGAGACCCAGTACTTC.

The rearrangement joins TRBV3-1 (or the pseudogene TRBV3-2) to TRBJ2-3; 10 bases are a match to TRBD2. With V trimmed by 0 bases and J by 10 bases, 10 bases remained unmatched. The CDR3 runs to 16 residues. Germline V lookup: CDR1 LGHDT, CDR2 YNNKEL (reference sequence). Written as DNA, the CDR3 is TGTGCCAGCAGCCAAGAGGGTAGCGGGAGGCCCCTAGCGCAGTATTTT. Its protein is CASSQEGSGRPLAQYF.

The chain links TRBV27 to TRBJ1-2; no reliable D call. Germline V lookup: CDR1 MNHEY, CDR2 SMNVEV (reference sequence). This CDR3 contains 13 residues. Trimming shortened V by 3 bases and J by 4 bases, and 9 bases separated the two germline ends. CDR3 sequence: CASSLGASYGYTF. In DNA, the CDR3 is TGTGCCAGCAGTTTGGGCGCAAGCTATGGCTACACCTTC.

This sequence joins TRBV7-2 and TRBJ2-1; 9 bases fit TRBD2. Germline V lookup: CDR1 SGHTA, CDR2 FQGNSA. This CDR3 comprises 16 residues. V lost 5 bases and J lost 6; bases outside the gene matches: 11. The DNA of the CDR3 is TGTGCCAGCAGCCGTCCGGGCCTAGCGGGAACCAATGAGCAGTTCTTC. This translates into CASSRPGLAGTNEQFF.

The chain carries TRBV19 and TRBJ2-5; 7 bases align to TRBD1. V was clipped by 6 bases and J by 5 bases; unmatched bases: 6. This CDR3 is 13 amino acids long. CDR1 and CDR2 (germline): LNHDA, SQIVND (reference sequence). The CDR3 DNA reads as TGTGCCAGTAGAGAAGGGGGCTTGGAGACCCAGTACTTC. Protein: CASREGGLETQYF.

The chain employs TRBV18 and TRBJ2-2; D is unclear. The CDR3 runs 14 residues. Germline V CDR1 and CDR2: KGHSH, LQKENI. V was pared by 0 bases and J by 6 bases, with 8 bases between. The CDR3 reads CASSPPTTAGELFF. The CDR3, as DNA: TGTGCCAGCTCACCACCAACTACTGCCGGGGAGCTGTTTTTT.

V gene TRBV6-1 combines with J gene TRBJ2-3; 9 bases match TRBD2. This CDR3 contains 19 residues. J was trimmed by 0 bases and V by 4 bases; bases with no gene match: 14. Germline V gene lookup returns CDR1 MNHNS and CDR2 SASEGT. CDR3 sequence reads: CASSVSGRAADTSTDTQYF. The CDR3 DNA follows: TGTGCCAGCAGTGTTAGCGGGAGAGCGGCTGATACGAGCACAGATACGCAGTATTTT.

The V gene is TRBV5-8, the J gene TRBJ2-1; D might be TRBD1 (6 bases). Germline lookup yields CDR1 SGHTS and CDR2 YDEGEE. V shed 1 base and J shed 3 bases, with 14 bases lying between them. The CDR3 loop spans 16 amino acids. CDR3 coding DNA: TGTGCCAGCAGCTTGACTCTAGGCAGGGGCTACAATGAGCAGTTCTTC. Protein sequence: CASSLTLGRGYNEQFF. Based on the CDR3 plus reference TRBV5-8 and TRBJ2-1, the full variable domain is EAGVTQSPTHLIKTRGQQATLRCSPISGHTSVYWYQQALGLGLQFLLWYDEGEERNRGNFPPRFSGRQFPNYSSELNVNALELEDSALYLCASSLTLGRGYNEQFFGPGTRLTVL.

V usage is TRBV19 and J usage is TRBJ1-5, with D tentatively TRBD1 (6 bases). Trimming shortened V by 1 base and J by 7 bases, and 11 bases separated the two germline ends. The CDR3 is 14 residues long. Germline V gives CDR1 LNHDA, CDR2 SQIVND (reference sequence). CDR3 sequence reads: CASSIVGTNQPQHF. The CDR3 DNA reads TGTGCCAGTAGTATAGTCGGGACAAACCAGCCCCAGCATTTT.

The chain carries TRBV11-1 and TRBJ2-5, with 7 bases that match TRBD1. The trim removed 5 bases at V and 3 bases at J, leaving 12 bases unmatched. The germline V gene encodes CDR1 SGHAT and CDR2 FQDESV (reference sequence). This CDR3 is 16 amino acids long. The CDR3 nucleotides read TGTGCCAGCAGCCTTCACAGGGGTAGGGGGAAAGAGACCCAGTACTTC. This translates into CASSLHRGRGKETQYF.

The chain combines TRBV6-5 with TRBJ2-7; D possibly corresponds to TRBD2 (6 bases). V gave up 5 bases and J gave up 7 bases, with 15 bases separating them. The length of the CDR3 is 13 residues. Germline CDR1 is MNHEY and CDR2 is SVGAGI. As DNA, the CDR3 is TGTGCCAGCAGTCTTAAAGAGGGAGGTGAGCAGTACTTC. Its translation is CASSLKEGGEQYF.

The rearrangement links TRBV30 to TRBJ1-4; 7 nucleotides match TRBD1. The CDR3 covers 14 residues. CDR1 is GTSNPN and CDR2 is SVGIG in the germline V gene (reference sequence). The J segment lost 7 bases and the V segment lost 1 base, leaving 6 bases of the junction unmatched. CDR3 region: CAWSATGTAEKLFF. Here the CDR3 DNA reads TGTGCCTGGAGTGCCACCGGGACAGCTGAAAAACTGTTTTTT. The whole variable domain, remainder taken from reference TRBV30 and TRBJ1-4, is SQTIHQWPATLVQPVGSPLSLECTVEGTSNPNLYWYRQAAGRGLQLLFYSVGIGQISSEVPQNLSASRPQDRQFILSSKKLLLSDSGFYLCAWSATGTAEKLFFGSGTQLSVL.

V is TRBV4-1 and J is TRBJ2-7, with D possibly matching TRBD1 (6 bases). The CDR3 extends over 16 amino acids. The germline V gene has CDR1 MGHRA and CDR2 YSYEKL. Trimming pared 0 bases from V and 4 bases from J, leaving 16 bases between. DNA for the CDR3: TGCGCCAGCAGCCAAGACATGGCAGGGGCGACTTACGAGCAGTACTTC. This codes for CASSQDMAGATYEQYF.

The chain uses TRBV11-2 and TRBJ1-1; D is ambiguous. V was cut by 2 bases and J by 4 bases, with 11 bases left in between. This CDR3 has 14 residues. Germline lookup yields CDR1 SGHAT and CDR2 FQNNGV. This chain's CDR3 is CASSLSMEGTEAFF. CDR3 bases: TGTGCCAGCAGCTTATCGATGGAGGGCACTGAAGCTTTCTTT.

The V call is TRBV24-1, the J call TRBJ2-5; D gene ambiguous. The germline gives CDR1 KGHDR, CDR2 SFDVKD. CDR3 length: 14 amino acids. V lost 4 bases and J 7 bases, leaving 15 bases between the germline ends. This chain's CDR3 is CATSETAPPGTQYF. The CDR3 coding sequence is TGTGCCACCAGTGAAACGGCCCCACCGGGGACCCAGTACTTC.

The V and J genes are TRBV14 and TRBJ1-4, with D possibly matching TRBD1 (5 bases). The CDR3 totals 15 residues. Germline lookup yields CDR1 SGHDN and CDR2 FVKESK. Trimming removed 1 base from V and 7 bases from J, with 13 bases in between. DNA of the CDR3: TGTGCCAGCAGCCAAGGGGGCAGGAAGGGTGAAAAACTGTTTTTT. It specifies CASSQGGRKGEKLFF.

In its sample, this clone was seen once. The chain carries TRBV5-6 and TRBJ2-7, with a tentative D call TRBD1 (6 bases). This CDR3 comprises 16 residues. Trimming took 1 base from V and 0 from J, leaving 14 bases between them. Germline loops: CDR1 SGHDT, CDR2 YYEEEE. CDR3 DNA: TGTGCCAGCAGCTTGCTGGGGGCCGCTAGCTCCTACGAGCAGTACTTC. It encodes CASSLLGAASSYEQYF. The full variable domain, rest sourced from reference TRBV5-6 and TRBJ2-7, is DAGVTQSPTHLIKTRGQQVTLRCSPKSGHDTVSWYQQALGQGPQFIFQYYEEEERQRGNFPDRFSGHQFPNYSSELNVNALLLGDSALYLCASSLLGAASSYEQYFGPGTRLTVT.